The clone carrying this TCR beta chain was picked up a small number of times. Its antigen is not identified. These data are taken from a study of blood T cells in healthy people across ages. Alongside a J-beta primer mix, a sample-barcoded 5' primer served in a second PCR lasting roughly 6 to 11 cycles. TCRdb recomputed calls from the 5' RACE reads with MiXCR, one row per CDR3 protein. The sample has hundreds of thousands of distinct CDR3 sequences, around two thirds seen once; the top ten hold 28%. Study-level points and caveats: Unsorted PBMCs prevented conclusive naive versus antigen-experienced comparison. Donor CMV status, an unknown factor, possibly confounded changes in expanded clonotypes.

This clonotype was obtained from a man aged 30 to 39 in good health. Material for sequencing was blood.

The CDR3: CASSQDERTYNEQFF. CDR3 nucleotides: TGCGCCAGCAGCCAAGATGAGCGGACCTACAATGAGCAGTTCTTC. The chain links TRBV4-1 to TRBJ2-1; the D gene is possibly TRBD2 (5 bases). V lost 0 bases, J lost 2 bases, and 8 bases lay in between. This CDR3 has 15 amino acids. The germline V gene has CDR1 MGHRA and CDR2 YSYEKL.